The 32 T cell receptor beta chains below come from one sample, sequenced in a study of T cells after yellow fever vaccination. From the 5' RACE reads, TCRdb called clonotypes with MiXCR, one entry per CDR3 protein. The sample lists hundreds of thousands of distinct CDR3 sequences, 15% to 20% occurring once. Sequencing was performed on PBMCs, taken before the yellow fever booster vaccination. These receptors all stem from a young man who received the YFV17D yellow fever vaccine.

This clonotype was seen only a few times. The rearrangement uses TRBV20-1 and TRBJ1-5; D is undetermined. This CDR3 region has 14 residues. CDR1 is DFQATT, CDR2 SNEGSKA, per germline (reference sequence). The V and J ends lost 1 base and 1 base respectively, with 8 bases between them. The CDR3 DNA is TGCAGTGCTAGAGCAGGAGCGAGCAATCAGCCCCAGCATTTT. It encodes CSARAGASNQPQHF.

The table lists this clonotype with a few counts. The rearrangement uses TRBV5-1 and TRBJ1-1; 7 bases are a match to TRBD1. With V trimmed by 0 bases and J by 9 bases, 2 bases remained unmatched. The CDR3 is 12 residues long. Germline loops: CDR1 SGHRS, CDR2 YFSETQ. CDR3 in DNA: TGCGCCAGCAGCTTGGCCAGGGGGAAAGCTTTCTTT. Residues: CASSLARGKAFF.

This clonotype was seen only a few times. This chain uses TRBV4-3 with TRBJ2-6, with D uncertain. V lost 3 bases to trimming and J lost 0 bases, with 3 bases between them. CDR3 size: 14 residues. The germline gives CDR1 LGHNA, CDR2 YSLEER. The CDR3 DNA sequence: TGCGCCAGCAGCCATCACTCTGGGGCCAACGTCCTGACTTTC. It yields the protein CASSHHSGANVLTF.

The V call is TRBV4-1, the J call TRBJ1-3; TRBD1 might be the D (6 bases). Germline-derived CDR1 and CDR2 are MGHRA and YSYEKL. Trimming removed 4 bases at V and 0 bases at J, with 13 bases between. The CDR3 length is 16 residues. The DNA for the CDR3 is TGCGCCAGCAGCCCCTCGACAGGTTTCTCTGGAAACACCATATATTTT. Translated: CASSPSTGFSGNTIYF.

This clonotype was counted only a few times. The rearrangement joins TRBV5-1 to TRBJ2-3, with D maybe TRBD2 (5 bases). The V end lost 1 base, the J end lost 4 bases, and 7 bases lay between the germline ends. The germline gives CDR1 SGHRS, CDR2 YFSETQ. CDR3 length equals 13 residues. In DNA, the CDR3 is TGCGCCAGCAGCTTGAGTAGCGCAGATACGCAGTATTTT. It translates to CASSLSSADTQYF.

In this sample, this clonotype turned up many times. The chain employs TRBV12-3 or TRBV12-4 and TRBJ2-5; D is unclear. Trimming pared 3 bases from V and 3 bases from J, leaving 11 bases between. The CDR3 has 14 amino acids. CDR3 bases: TGTGCCAGCAGTTTTGAGGTCACAAAAGAGACCCAGTACTTC. Protein product: CASSFEVTKETQYF.

This clonotype was picked up a small number of times. V usage is TRBV7-2 and J usage is TRBJ2-3; D gene uncertain. CDR1 is SGHTA, CDR2 FQGNSA, per germline. The CDR3 extends over 13 amino acids. V lost 5 bases, J lost 2 bases, and 8 bases lay in between. For the CDR3, the DNA is TGTGCCAGCAGCCCCCCCCCCACAGATACGCAGTATTTT. Translated, it gives CASSPPPTDTQYF.

This clonotype turned up a few times. The rearrangement links TRBV10-3 to TRBJ1-1; tentative D call: TRBD1 (6 bases). Germline V lookup: CDR1 ENHRY, CDR2 SYGVKD. This CDR3 has 14 residues. The V gene lost 3 bases and the J gene lost 4 bases, with 12 bases spanning the gap. This CDR3 is CAISDFQGSTEAFF. The CDR3 DNA follows: TGTGCCATCAGTGACTTCCAGGGGTCCACTGAAGCTTTCTTT.

This clonotype came up a few times. This rearrangement joins TRBV12-3 or TRBV12-4 to TRBJ2-3, with D uncertain. Trimming shortened V by 6 bases and J by 5 bases, and 12 bases separated the two germline ends. The CDR3 loop spans 13 amino acids. The CDR3 sequence is CASSPYMEDTQYF. CDR3 nucleotide sequence: TGTGCCAGCAGCCCCTATATGGAAGATACGCAGTATTTT.

This clonotype was detected a few times. DNA for the CDR3: TGCGCCAGCGCCCTGGCAGGCGGCCAGCAGTTCTTC. This encodes CASALAGGQQFF. The chain links TRBV4-1 to TRBJ2-1; D is uncertain. Germline V gives CDR1 MGHRA, CDR2 YSYEKL. There are 12 residues in the CDR3. Trimming removed 8 bases at V and 11 bases at J, with 16 bases between.

The chain recombines TRBV7-3 with TRBJ2-3; D uncertain. The germline gives CDR1 SGHTA, CDR2 FQGTGA. V lost 4 bases, J lost 5 bases, and 10 bases lay in between. The CDR3 is 13 amino acids. CDR3 sequence: CASSSLDGDTQYF. The CDR3 nucleotides are TGTGCCAGCAGCTCCCTGGACGGAGATACGCAGTATTTT.

This clonotype was detected a few times. The CDR3 DNA sequence: TGTGCCATCAGTCAACAGGGGCCACCAGATACGCAGTATTTT. Protein product: CAISQQGPPDTQYF. The V gene is TRBV10-3, the J gene TRBJ2-3, with 7 bases fitting TRBD1. CDR1 and CDR2 from the germline V gene are ENHRY and SYGVKD. The J segment lost 4 bases and the V segment lost 5 bases, leaving 6 bases of the junction unmatched. This CDR3 has 14 residues.

This chain uses TRBV11-2 with TRBJ2-1, with TRBD1 matching over 8 bases. Germline trimming cut 5 bases from V and 1 base from J; bases unmatched to any gene: 4. Germline CDR1 reads SGHAT; CDR2 reads FQNNGV. The CDR3 loop spans 15 amino acids. CDR3 nucleotides: TGTGCCAGCAGCATTGGACAGGGATCCTACAATGAGCAGTTCTTC. Translating it yields CASSIGQGSYNEQFF.

The chain couples TRBV29-1 to TRBJ1-1; D may be TRBD1 (6 bases). The CDR3 extends over 16 amino acids. Germline loops: CDR1 SQVTM, CDR2 ANQGSEA. Trimming pared 7 bases from V and 0 bases from J, leaving 21 bases between. The CDR3 region is CSAEVTAGVMNTEAFF. The DNA for the CDR3 is TGCAGCGCCGAAGTGACCGCAGGGGTCATGAACACTGAAGCTTTCTTT. The full variable domain, in which reference TRBV29-1 and TRBJ1-1 provide the parts outside the CDR3, is SAVISQKPSRDICQRGTSLTIQCQVDSQVTMMFWYRQQPGQSLTLIATANQGSEATYESGFVIDKFPISRPNLTFSTLTVSNMSPEDSSIYLCSAEVTAGVMNTEAFFGQGTRLTVV.

The sample holds a few counts of this clonotype. The chain has TRBV4-3 and TRBJ2-7, with 9 bases lining up with TRBD1. The CDR3 is made up of 13 amino acids. J was trimmed by 5 bases and V by 4 bases; bases with no gene match: 3. Germline CDR1 LGHNA, CDR2 YSLEER. Written as DNA, the CDR3 is TGCGCCAGCAGCCCCCGGACAGGGGACGAGCAGTACTTC. It is translated as CASSPRTGDEQYF.

In this sample, this clonotype turned up a few times. The CDR3 DNA is TGTGCCAGCAGTTTCCCAGGGGGCGAGGGCACAGATACGCAGTATTTT. Translated: CASSFPGGEGTDTQYF. The rearrangement joins TRBV27 to TRBJ2-3; 8 bases fit TRBD1. This CDR3 is built from 16 residues. The trim removed 3 bases at V and 1 base at J, leaving 6 bases unmatched. Germline lookup yields CDR1 MNHEY and CDR2 SMNVEV (reference sequence).

This clonotype has only a few counts. The gene calls are TRBV20-1 and TRBJ1-5; TRBD1 aligns across 10 bases. V lost 6 bases to trimming and J lost 9 bases; unmatched junction nucleotides: 14. Germline V lookup: CDR1 DFQATT, CDR2 SNEGSKA (reference sequence). The CDR3 length is 15 residues. CDR3 protein: CSALRQGARGWPQHF. The CDR3 DNA reads as TGCAGTGCCCTTCGACAGGGGGCCCGGGGTTGGCCCCAGCATTTT.

This clonotype has just a few counts. CDR3 amino acids: CASNTGRGDEQYF. The CDR3, as DNA: TGTGCCAGCAACACGGGCAGGGGCGACGAGCAGTACTTC. The rearrangement joins TRBV5-5 to TRBJ2-7; possible D gene TRBD1, 6 bases. V was clipped by 6 bases and J by 5 bases, with 15 bases between them. CDR1 and CDR2 from the germline V gene are SGHKS and YYEKEE (reference sequence). This CDR3 contains 13 residues.

The chain recombines TRBV7-2 with TRBJ2-1; D possibly uses TRBD1 or TRBD2 (5 bases each). Germline lookup yields CDR1 SGHTA and CDR2 FQGNSA. The CDR3 has 16 amino acids. V lost 1 base and J 0 bases, leaving 10 bases between the germline ends. This chain's CDR3 is CASSLDGAISYNEQFF. For the CDR3, the DNA is TGTGCCAGCAGCTTAGACGGGGCTATCTCCTACAATGAGCAGTTCTTC.

A few counts support this clonotype. V usage is TRBV7-8 and J usage is TRBJ1-5, with unresolved D. Per the germline V gene, CDR1 is SGHVS and CDR2 is FQNEAQ. V was cut by 1 base and J by 0 bases, with 13 bases left in between. This CDR3 contains 17 residues. In nucleotides, the CDR3 is TGTGCCAGCAGCTTAGATGGTCCTTACGGTAGCAATCAGCCCCAGCATTTT. Translation: CASSLDGPYGSNQPQHF.

This clonotype was detected only a few times. The rearrangement uses TRBV29-1 and TRBJ2-1; D remains unclear. The CDR3 is made up of 11 amino acids. Between the trimmed V and J ends, which lost 4 bases and 6 bases, there was a span of 7 bases. Germline assignment: CDR1 SQVTM and CDR2 ANQGSEA. The CDR3 sequence is CSVGAGNEQFF. The CDR3 region has the DNA TGCAGCGTTGGGGCTGGCAATGAGCAGTTCTTC.

The sample holds a few counts of this clonotype. The chain carries TRBV6-5 and TRBJ1-1; 7 bases align to TRBD1. V lost 2 bases, J lost 5 bases, and 8 bases stayed unmatched. The CDR3 spans 15 residues. Looked up from germline, CDR1 is MNHEY and CDR2 is SVGAGI. Here the CDR3 reads CASSYVDRDLTEAFF. The DNA of the CDR3 is TGTGCCAGCAGTTACGTTGACAGGGATTTAACTGAAGCTTTCTTT.

The chain carries TRBV7-2 and TRBJ2-6; a possible D gene is TRBD2 (6 bases). Per germline, CDR1 SGHTA and CDR2 FQGNSA. V dropped 1 base and J dropped 12 bases, with 16 bases sitting between them. The CDR3 is made up of 15 amino acids. CDR3 bases: TGTGCCAGCAGCTTAGAGACGGCGTTGGGGGGCGTCCTGACTTTC. Its translation: CASSLETALGGVLTF.

In its sample, this clonotype was seen a few times. This rearrangement joins TRBV29-1 to TRBJ2-2; 10 bases agree with TRBD1. J gave up 1 base and V 6 bases, and 5 bases lay outside the gene matches. The V gene's germline CDR1 is SQVTM and CDR2 ANQGSEA. CDR3 length: 15 amino acids. The CDR3 DNA reads TGCAGCGTGGGCGGACAGGGGGTGAACACCGGGGAGCTGTTTTTT. This gives the protein CSVGGQGVNTGELFF.

The CDR3 region has the DNA TGTGCCAGCAGCTTGCCGGGACAGCATGGCTACACCTTC. This gives the protein CASSLPGQHGYTF. This chain connects TRBV7-2 to TRBJ1-2; 7 bases fit TRBD1. CDR3 length equals 13 residues. The germline CDR1 and CDR2 sequences are SGHTA and FQGNSA. With V trimmed by 3 bases and J by 6 bases, 4 bases remained unmatched.

This clonotype has a handful of counts. The chain employs TRBV6-2 or TRBV6-3 and TRBJ1-2; 8 nucleotides align to TRBD1. CDR1 and CDR2 from the germline V gene are MNHEY and SVGEGT. V lost 2 bases to trimming and J lost 7 bases; unmatched junction nucleotides: 18. The CDR3 runs 18 residues. This chain's CDR3 is CASSYEPKWDRRYSGYTF. The CDR3 bases are TGTGCCAGCAGTTACGAACCCAAATGGGACAGGAGGTACAGTGGCTACACCTTC.

V usage is TRBV9 and J usage is TRBJ2-7; 9 nucleotides align to TRBD1. This CDR3 spans 15 amino acids. V was clipped by 3 bases and J by 1 base; unmatched bases: 5. The V gene's germline CDR1 is SGDLS and CDR2 YYNGEE. The CDR3 loop reads CASSAGTGTSYEQYF. The CDR3 region has the DNA TGTGCCAGCAGCGCCGGGACAGGGACATCCTACGAGCAGTACTTC.

J is TRBJ1-2 and V is TRBV4-3; tentative D call: TRBD1 (5 bases). Germline V gene data show CDR1 as LGHNA and CDR2 as YSLEER. The CDR3 length is 15 residues. V lost 6 bases and J 8 bases, leaving 22 bases between the germline ends. The CDR3 here is CASSEDGGALNGYTF. The CDR3 DNA sequence: TGCGCCAGCAGTGAAGACGGTGGGGCTTTAAACGGCTACACCTTC.

This clonotype was detected only a few times. The chain links TRBV5-1 to TRBJ2-1; 9 positions match TRBD2. CDR3 length: 15 residues. CDR1 is SGHRS and CDR2 is YFSETQ in the germline V gene. V trimming: 0 bases; J trimming: 15 bases; junction bases outside the gene matches: 13. As DNA, the CDR3 is TGCGCCAGCAGCTTGGCCGTTTTCGGTAGCGGGGGCTTGTTCTTC. This translates into CASSLAVFGSGGLFF.

This clonotype was recorded at least ten times. V and J are TRBV5-1 and TRBJ2-7; 10 bases line up with TRBD1. The germline V gene encodes CDR1 SGHRS and CDR2 YFSETQ. The J segment lost 6 bases and the V segment lost 4 bases, leaving 4 bases of the junction unmatched. The CDR3 runs to 13 residues. In DNA, the CDR3 is TGCGCCAGCAGCGTGGACAGGGGGGGCGAGCAGTACGTC. Amino acids: CASSVDRGGEQYV.

This clonotype has just a few counts. This chain's CDR3 is CASNGDQETQYF. The CDR3 region has the DNA TGTGCCAGCAACGGGGACCAAGAGACCCAGTACTTC. This sequence joins TRBV28 and TRBJ2-5; perhaps TRBD2 as D (5 bases). The CDR3 runs 12 residues. CDR1 is MDHEN, CDR2 SYDVKM, per germline. V was pared by 7 bases and J by 0 bases, with 6 bases between.

This chain joins TRBV5-1 and TRBJ2-2; 7 bases fit TRBD2. Per germline, CDR1 SGHRS and CDR2 YFSETQ. This CDR3 spans 14 amino acids. V was pared by 6 bases and J by 5 bases, with 7 bases of the junction left unmatched. This CDR3 reads CASTGTGRTGELFF. The DNA for the CDR3 is TGCGCCAGCACCGGGACCGGGAGGACCGGGGAGCTGTTTTTT.